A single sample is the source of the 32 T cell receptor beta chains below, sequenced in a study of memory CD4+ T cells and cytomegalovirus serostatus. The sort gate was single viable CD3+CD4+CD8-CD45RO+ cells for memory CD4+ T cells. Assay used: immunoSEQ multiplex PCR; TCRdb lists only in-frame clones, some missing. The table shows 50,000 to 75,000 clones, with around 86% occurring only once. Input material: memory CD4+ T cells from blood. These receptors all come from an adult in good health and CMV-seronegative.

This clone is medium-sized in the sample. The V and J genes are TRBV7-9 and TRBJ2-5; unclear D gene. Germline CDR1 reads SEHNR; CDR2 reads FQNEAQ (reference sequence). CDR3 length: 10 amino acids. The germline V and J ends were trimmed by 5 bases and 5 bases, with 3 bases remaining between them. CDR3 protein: CASSHETQYF. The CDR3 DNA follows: TGTGCCAGCAGCCATGAGACCCAGTACTTC.

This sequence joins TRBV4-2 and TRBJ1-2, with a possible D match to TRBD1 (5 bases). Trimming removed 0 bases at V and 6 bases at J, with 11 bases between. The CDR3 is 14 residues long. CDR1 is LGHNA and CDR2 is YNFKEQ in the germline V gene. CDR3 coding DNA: TGTGCCAGCAGCCAAGAAAAGGGGCTGGATGGCTACACCTTC. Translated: CASSQEKGLDGYTF.

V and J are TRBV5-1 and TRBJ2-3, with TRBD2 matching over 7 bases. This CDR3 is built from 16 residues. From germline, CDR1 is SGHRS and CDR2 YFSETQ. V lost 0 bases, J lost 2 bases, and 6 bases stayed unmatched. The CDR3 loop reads CASSLGAGVNTDTQYF. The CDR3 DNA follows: TGCGCCAGCAGCTTGGGGGCGGGAGTCAACACAGATACGCAGTATTTT.

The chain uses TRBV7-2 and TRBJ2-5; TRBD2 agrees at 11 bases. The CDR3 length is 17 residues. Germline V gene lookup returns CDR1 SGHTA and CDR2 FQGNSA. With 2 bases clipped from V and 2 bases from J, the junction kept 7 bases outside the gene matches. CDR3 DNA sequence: TGTGCCAGCAGCTTATCGCTAGCGGGGGGCACTCAAGAGACCCAGTACTTC. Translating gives CASSLSLAGGTQETQYF.

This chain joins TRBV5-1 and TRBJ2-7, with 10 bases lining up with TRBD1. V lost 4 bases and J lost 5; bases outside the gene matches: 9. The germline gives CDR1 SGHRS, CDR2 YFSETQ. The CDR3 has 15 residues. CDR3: CASSLAGQGRHEQYF. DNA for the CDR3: TGCGCCAGCAGCCTGGCGGGACAGGGGCGCCACGAGCAGTACTTC.

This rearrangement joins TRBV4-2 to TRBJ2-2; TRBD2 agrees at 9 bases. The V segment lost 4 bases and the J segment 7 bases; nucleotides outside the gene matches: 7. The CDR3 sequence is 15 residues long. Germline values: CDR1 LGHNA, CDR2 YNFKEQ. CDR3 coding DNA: TGTGCCAGCAGCCTGACTAGCGGCGAGGACGGGGAGCTGTTTTTT. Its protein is CASSLTSGEDGELFF.

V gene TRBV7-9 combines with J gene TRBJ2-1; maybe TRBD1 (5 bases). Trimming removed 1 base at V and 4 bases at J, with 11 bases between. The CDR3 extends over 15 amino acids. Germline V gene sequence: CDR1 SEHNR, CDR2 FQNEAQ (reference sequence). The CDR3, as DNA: TGTGCCAGCAGCTTAGGAGATACAGGATACAATGAGCAGTTCTTC. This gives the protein CASSLGDTGYNEQFF.

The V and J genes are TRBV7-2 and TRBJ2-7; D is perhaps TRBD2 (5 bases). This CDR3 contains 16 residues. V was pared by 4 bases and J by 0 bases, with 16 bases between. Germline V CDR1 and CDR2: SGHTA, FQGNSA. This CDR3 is CASSSNGLGVSYEQYF. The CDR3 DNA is TGTGCCAGCAGCTCCAATGGATTGGGAGTCTCCTACGAGCAGTACTTC.

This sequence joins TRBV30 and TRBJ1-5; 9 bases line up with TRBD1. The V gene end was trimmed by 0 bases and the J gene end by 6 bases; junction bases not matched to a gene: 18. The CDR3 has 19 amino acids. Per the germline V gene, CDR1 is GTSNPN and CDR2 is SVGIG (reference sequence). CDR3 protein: CAWSVYEEQGARKGQPQHF. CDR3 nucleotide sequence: TGTGCCTGGAGTGTGTACGAGGAACAGGGGGCAAGGAAGGGTCAGCCCCAGCATTTT.

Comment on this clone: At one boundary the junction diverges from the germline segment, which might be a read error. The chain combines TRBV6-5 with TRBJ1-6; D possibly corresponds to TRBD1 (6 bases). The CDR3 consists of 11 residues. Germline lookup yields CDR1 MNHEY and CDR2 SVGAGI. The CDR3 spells CASGWDKRRIF. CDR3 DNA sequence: TGTGCCAGCGGATGGGACAAAAGGAGAATCTTT.

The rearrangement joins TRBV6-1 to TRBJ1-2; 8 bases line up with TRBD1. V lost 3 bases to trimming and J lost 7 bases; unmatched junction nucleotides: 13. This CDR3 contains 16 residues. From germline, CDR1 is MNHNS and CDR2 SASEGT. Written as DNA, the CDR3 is TGTGCCAGCAGTGAGACAGGGGCCGGTCTTTTGGGTGGCTACACCTTC. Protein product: CASSETGAGLLGGYTF.

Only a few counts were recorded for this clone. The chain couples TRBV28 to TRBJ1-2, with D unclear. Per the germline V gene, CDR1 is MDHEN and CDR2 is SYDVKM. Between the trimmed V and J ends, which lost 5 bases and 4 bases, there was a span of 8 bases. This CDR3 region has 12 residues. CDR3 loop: CASSPPTYGYTF. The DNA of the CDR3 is TGTGCCAGCAGTCCTCCCACCTATGGCTACACCTTC.

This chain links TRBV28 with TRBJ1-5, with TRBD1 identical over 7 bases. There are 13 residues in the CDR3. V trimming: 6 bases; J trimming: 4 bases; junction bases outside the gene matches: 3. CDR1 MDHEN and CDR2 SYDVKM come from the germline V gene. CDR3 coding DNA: TGTGCCAGCAGCAGGGGGTTAAATCAGCCCCAGCATTTT. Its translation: CASSRGLNQPQHF.

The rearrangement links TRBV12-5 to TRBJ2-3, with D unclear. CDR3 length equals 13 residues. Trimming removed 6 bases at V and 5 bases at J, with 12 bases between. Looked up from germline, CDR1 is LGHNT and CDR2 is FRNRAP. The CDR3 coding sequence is TGTGCTAGTGGGCTGGCCTGGGGAGATACGCAGTATTTT. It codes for CASGLAWGDTQYF.

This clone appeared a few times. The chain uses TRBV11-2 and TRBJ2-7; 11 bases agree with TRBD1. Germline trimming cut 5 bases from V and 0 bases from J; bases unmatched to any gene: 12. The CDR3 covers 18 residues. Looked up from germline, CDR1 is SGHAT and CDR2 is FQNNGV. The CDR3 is CASSPLDRGRGSSYEQYF. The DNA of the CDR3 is TGTGCCAGCAGCCCCCTGGACAGGGGGCGCGGAAGCTCCTACGAGCAGTACTTC.

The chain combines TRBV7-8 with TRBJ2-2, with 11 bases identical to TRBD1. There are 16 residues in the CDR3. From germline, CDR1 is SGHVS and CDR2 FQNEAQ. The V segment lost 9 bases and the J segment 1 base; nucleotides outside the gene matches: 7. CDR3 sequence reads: CASRGQGAQNTGELFF. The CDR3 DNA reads TGTGCCAGTCGAGGACAGGGGGCGCAGAACACCGGGGAGCTGTTTTTT.

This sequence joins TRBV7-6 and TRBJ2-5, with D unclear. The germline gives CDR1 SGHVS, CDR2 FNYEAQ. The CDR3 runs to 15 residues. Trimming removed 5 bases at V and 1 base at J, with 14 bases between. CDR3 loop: CASSNNMQPQETQYF. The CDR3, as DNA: TGTGCCAGCAGCAACAATATGCAGCCCCAAGAGACCCAGTACTTC.

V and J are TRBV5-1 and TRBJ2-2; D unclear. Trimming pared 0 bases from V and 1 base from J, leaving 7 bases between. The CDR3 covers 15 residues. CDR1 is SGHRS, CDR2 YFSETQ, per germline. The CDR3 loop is CASSLVPGNTGELFF. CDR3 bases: TGCGCCAGCAGCTTGGTGCCCGGGAACACCGGGGAGCTGTTTTTT.

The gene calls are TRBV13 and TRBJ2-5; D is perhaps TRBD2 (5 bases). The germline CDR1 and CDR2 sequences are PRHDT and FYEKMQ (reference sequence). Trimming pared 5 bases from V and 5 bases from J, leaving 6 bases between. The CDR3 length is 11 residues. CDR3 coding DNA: TGTGCCAGCAGCACGGGGGAGACCCAGTACTTC. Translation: CASSTGETQYF.

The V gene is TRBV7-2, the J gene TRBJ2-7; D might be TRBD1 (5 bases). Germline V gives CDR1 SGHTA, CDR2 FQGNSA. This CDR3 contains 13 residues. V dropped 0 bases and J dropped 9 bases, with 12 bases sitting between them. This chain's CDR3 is CASSLAPRVGQYF. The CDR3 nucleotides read TGTGCCAGCAGCTTAGCCCCCAGGGTCGGGCAGTACTTC.

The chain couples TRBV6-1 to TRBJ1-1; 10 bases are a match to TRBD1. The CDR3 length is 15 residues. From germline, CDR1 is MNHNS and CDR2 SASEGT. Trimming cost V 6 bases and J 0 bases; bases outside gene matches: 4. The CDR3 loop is CASREDRGMNTEAFF. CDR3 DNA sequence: TGTGCCAGCAGAGAGGACAGGGGGATGAACACTGAAGCTTTCTTT.

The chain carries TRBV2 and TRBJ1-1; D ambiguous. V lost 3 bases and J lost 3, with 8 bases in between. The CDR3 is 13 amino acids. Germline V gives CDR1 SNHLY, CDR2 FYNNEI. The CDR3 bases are TGTGCCAGCAGTGAGAGGTTATACACTGAAGCTTTCTTT. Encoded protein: CASSERLYTEAFF.

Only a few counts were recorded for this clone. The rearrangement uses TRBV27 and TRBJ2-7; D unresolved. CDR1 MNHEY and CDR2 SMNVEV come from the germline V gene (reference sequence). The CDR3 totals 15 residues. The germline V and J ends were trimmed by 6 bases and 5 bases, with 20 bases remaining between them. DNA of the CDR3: TGTGCCAGCAGCCTTTGGCGGTTTAATCCCCACGAGCAGTACTTC. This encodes CASSLWRFNPHEQYF.

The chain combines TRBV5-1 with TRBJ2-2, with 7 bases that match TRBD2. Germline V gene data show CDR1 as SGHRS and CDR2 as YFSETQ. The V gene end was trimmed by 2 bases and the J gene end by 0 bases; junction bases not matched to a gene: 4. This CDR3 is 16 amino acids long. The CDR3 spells CASSFAGTTNTGELFF. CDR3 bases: TGCGCCAGCAGCTTCGCCGGGACTACGAACACCGGGGAGCTGTTTTTT.

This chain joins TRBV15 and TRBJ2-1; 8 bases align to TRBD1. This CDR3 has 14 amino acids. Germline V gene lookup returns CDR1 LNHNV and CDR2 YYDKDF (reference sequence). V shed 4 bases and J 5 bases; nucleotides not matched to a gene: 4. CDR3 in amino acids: CATSMQGADNEQFF. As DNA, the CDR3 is TGTGCCACCAGCATGCAGGGGGCCGACAATGAGCAGTTCTTC.

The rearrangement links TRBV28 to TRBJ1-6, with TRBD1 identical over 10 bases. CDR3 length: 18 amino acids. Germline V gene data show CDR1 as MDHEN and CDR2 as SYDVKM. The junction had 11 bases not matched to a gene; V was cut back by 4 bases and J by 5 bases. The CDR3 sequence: CASSSPGQGLGNNSPLHF. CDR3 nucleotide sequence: TGTGCCAGCAGTTCCCCGGGACAGGGGCTGGGGAATAATTCACCCCTCCACTTT.

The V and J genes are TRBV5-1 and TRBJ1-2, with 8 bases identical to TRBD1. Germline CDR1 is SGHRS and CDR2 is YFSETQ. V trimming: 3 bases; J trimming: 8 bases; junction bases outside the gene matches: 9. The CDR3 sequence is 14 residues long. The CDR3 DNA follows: TGCGCCAGCAGCTCCCAGGGGGCGCGGCAAGGCTACACCTTC. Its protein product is CASSSQGARQGYTF.

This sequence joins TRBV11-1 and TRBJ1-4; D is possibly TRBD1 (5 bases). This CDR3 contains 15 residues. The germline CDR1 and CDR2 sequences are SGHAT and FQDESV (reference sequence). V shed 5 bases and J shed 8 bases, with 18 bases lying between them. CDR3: CASSRGGTWEEKLFF. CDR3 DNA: TGTGCCAGCAGCCGCGGGGGGACGTGGGAAGAAAAACTGTTTTTT.

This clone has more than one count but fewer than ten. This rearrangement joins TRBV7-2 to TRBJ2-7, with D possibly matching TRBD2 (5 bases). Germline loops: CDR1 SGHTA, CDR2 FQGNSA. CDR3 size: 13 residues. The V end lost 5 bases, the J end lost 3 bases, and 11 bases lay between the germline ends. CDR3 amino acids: CASSPGYYYEQYF. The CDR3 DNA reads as TGTGCCAGCAGCCCGGGATATTACTACGAGCAGTACTTC.

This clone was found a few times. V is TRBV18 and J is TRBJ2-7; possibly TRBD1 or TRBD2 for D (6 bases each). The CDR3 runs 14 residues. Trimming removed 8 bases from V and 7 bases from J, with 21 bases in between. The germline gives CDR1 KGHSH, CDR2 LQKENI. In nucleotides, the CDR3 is TGTGCCAGCAACACCGCCGGGGGCACGGGGGAGCAGTACTTC. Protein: CASNTAGGTGEQYF.

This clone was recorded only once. The CDR3 reads CASSFGGRASNEQFF. The CDR3 bases are TGTGCCAGCAGTTTTGGCGGGAGGGCCTCCAATGAGCAGTTCTTC. The chain combines TRBV28 with TRBJ2-1; 9 bases line up with TRBD2. This CDR3 is 15 amino acids long. CDR1 and CDR2 from the germline V gene are MDHEN and SYDVKM. With V trimmed by 3 bases and J by 6 bases, 6 bases remained unmatched.

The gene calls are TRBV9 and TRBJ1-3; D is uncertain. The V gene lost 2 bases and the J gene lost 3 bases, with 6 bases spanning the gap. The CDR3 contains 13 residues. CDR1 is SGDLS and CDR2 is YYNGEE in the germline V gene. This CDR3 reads CASSVSDGNTIYF. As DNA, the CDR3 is TGTGCCAGCAGCGTCAGCGATGGAAACACCATATATTTT.